This TCR beta chain emerged from a study of cytomegalovirus exposure and HLA in healthy donors. Study information: The 120 or so validation repertoires were produced on the same platform as the roughly 720 repertoires of the first cohort. This was reported in a later analysis. Study observations and caveats: Published work reported that the classifier diagnosed cytomegalovirus status with high specificity and sensitivity. In the roughly 120 validation repertoires, under 95% of cluster scores exceeded 0, per a later analysis.

About this clone: Its antigen is still unknown.

While the first cohort had 600 to 800 subjects, the donors belonged to the separate validation cohort of about 110 subjects. The V gene's germline CDR1 is MGHRA and CDR2 YSYEKL. The CDR3 extends over 18 amino acids. Trimming removed 4 bases from V and 0 bases from J; junction bases left unmatched: 9. Libraries were prepared by immunoSEQ multiplex PCR; TCRdb keeps only in-frame clonotypes and omits some of them. Of approximately 170,000 clones listed, 91% are singletons. The gene calls are TRBV4-1 and TRBJ2-1; TRBD2 agrees at 10 bases. Material: PBMCs. The sequence was collected from a woman aged 18-35 years in good health and CMV-seropositive. This CDR3 is CASSPLPSGGLSYNEQFF. As DNA, the CDR3 is TGCGCCAGCAGCCCCCTCCCTAGCGGGGGCCTCTCCTACAATGAGCAGTTCTTC.